Below are 9 T cell receptor beta chains sequenced from a single sample in a study of T-cell reconstitution after alpha-beta-depleted transplantation in children. Construction of the TCRbeta library involved unique molecular identifiers. TCRdb passed the PCR reads through MiXCR, listing each CDR3 protein once. The data hold some 830,000 distinct CDR3 sequences, with under 20% observed a single time. The sequenced sample was PBMCs, mostly from graft donor cells, obtained 360 days after TCRalphabeta/CD19-depleted stem cell transplant. These receptors were obtained from a male patient aged 10-17 years who had a stem cell transplant for acute lymphoblastic leukemia, so the T cells may come from the graft donor.

This clonotype was detected only a few times. The V and J genes are TRBV4-2 and TRBJ2-7; the D gene is possibly TRBD2 (6 bases). This CDR3 contains 18 residues. CDR1 and CDR2 (germline): LGHNA, YNFKEQ. V was clipped by 2 bases and J by 0 bases, with 20 bases between them. The CDR3, as DNA: TGTGCCAGCAGCCAACAAAGCGTAGGAGGGAGGCGCTCCTACGAGCAGTACTTC. Translated: CASSQQSVGGRRSYEQYF.

This clonotype was recorded at least ten times. This chain connects TRBV9 to TRBJ2-7; D ambiguous. From germline, CDR1 is SGDLS and CDR2 YYNGEE. V lost 4 bases and J 0 bases, leaving 11 bases between the germline ends. The CDR3 runs to 14 residues. The CDR3, as DNA: TGTGCCAGCAGCCCCGGTAGATACTCCTACGAGCAGTACTTC. It codes for CASSPGRYSYEQYF.

Here the CDR3 reads CASSVEGGRETQYF. The CDR3 nucleotides are TGTGCCAGCAGCGTAGAGGGGGGAAGGGAGACCCAGTACTTC. The chain is built from TRBV9 and TRBJ2-5; D is possibly TRBD1 or TRBD2 (6 bases each). V lost 0 bases, J lost 5 bases, and 11 bases lay in between. Germline values: CDR1 SGDLS, CDR2 YYNGEE. This CDR3 is built from 14 residues.

The chain uses TRBV9 and TRBJ2-7, with 11 bases aligning to TRBD2. This CDR3 region has 20 residues. The V and J ends lost 0 bases and 1 base, in that order; junction bases with no gene match: 15. The V gene's germline CDR1 is SGDLS and CDR2 YYNGEE. This chain's CDR3 is CASSVGHHTLAGGVSYEQYF. CDR3 DNA sequence: TGTGCCAGCAGCGTAGGCCACCACACCCTAGCGGGAGGTGTATCCTACGAGCAGTACTTC.

This clonotype was detected only a few times. The genes are TRBV2 and TRBJ2-5, with 8 bases lining up with TRBD1. Germline lookup yields CDR1 SNHLY and CDR2 FYNNEI. This CDR3 is 17 amino acids long. Unmatched junction bases numbered 6, after V lost 0 bases and J lost 0 bases. The CDR3 protein is CASSEARQGSYQETQYF. The CDR3 coding sequence is TGTGCCAGCAGTGAAGCCAGACAGGGGTCGTACCAAGAGACCCAGTACTTC.

For the CDR3, the DNA is TGTGCCAGCACCCCCAGCCCCCTGGGGCTAGTGAATGAGCAGTTCTTC. Protein sequence: CASTPSPLGLVNEQFF. The chain has TRBV12-3 or TRBV12-4 and TRBJ2-1, with D perhaps TRBD1 (5 bases). CDR3 length: 16 amino acids. Trimming stripped 7 bases from V and 7 bases from J, with 23 bases between.

This rearrangement joins TRBV24-1 to TRBJ2-1; TRBD2 matches 8 bases. This CDR3 has 16 residues. Trimming removed 8 bases from V and 5 bases from J; junction bases left unmatched: 13. The germline gives CDR1 KGHDR, CDR2 SFDVKD. CDR3 amino acids: CATTLPKRELNNEQFF. CDR3 nucleotides: TGTGCCACCACCTTGCCGAAGCGGGAGCTGAACAATGAGCAGTTCTTC.

The rearrangement uses TRBV4-1 and TRBJ2-3, with 9 bases lining up with TRBD1. CDR1 and CDR2 (germline): MGHRA, YSYEKL. Losses at the gene ends were 6 bases for V and 3 bases for J; bases not matched to a gene: 4. This CDR3 is built from 14 residues. The CDR3: CASRGQGRTDTQYF. CDR3 in DNA: TGCGCCAGCAGAGGACAGGGGAGGACAGATACGCAGTATTTT.

This clonotype was detected a few times. At one boundary the junction diverges from the germline segment, which might be a read error. The chain has TRBV20-1 and TRBJ2-3, with no clear D. The CDR3 has 14 amino acids. The germline gives CDR1 DFQATT, CDR2 SNEGSKA (reference sequence). The CDR3 reads CSARALPSTDTQYF. As DNA, the CDR3 is TGCAGTGCGAGAGCTCTCCCAAGCACAGATACGCAGTATTTT.